This is a list of T cell receptor beta chains from one sample in a study of blood T cell repertoires in COVID-19. Sequencing was performed with immunoSEQ multiplex PCR; in TCRdb, only in-frame clones are kept and a portion is missing. The sample yields about 260,000 clones, roughly 86% seen once. Material for sequencing was peripheral blood. The source is a man aged 35 to 55 who had recovered from COVID-19. The CDR3 runs from the conserved cysteine through the conserved F or W. D genes are given only for firm matches. Clone size appears in some rows only: once, few, many, or a class for an expanded clone.

CASSQSTGAQETQYF | TGTGCCAGCAGCCAATCAACAGGCGCGCAAGAGACCCAGTACTTC | - | TRBV7-2 | - | TRBJ2-5
CASSIRVTDTQYF | TGTGCCAGTAGTATCCGGGTCACAGATACGCAGTATTTT | - | TRBV19 | - | TRBJ2-3
CAISELAGSSNEQFF | TGTGCCATCAGTGAGTTAGCGGGGTCTAGCAATGAGCAGTTCTTC | TRBD2 | TRBV10-3 | - | TRBJ2-1
CASSLGQGNEKLFF | TGCGCCAGCAGCTTGGGACAGGGGAATGAAAAACTGTTTTTT | TRBD1 | TRBV5-1 | - | TRBJ1-4
CASSPSNVGETQYF | TGCGCCAGCAGCCCATCAAACGTCGGGGAGACCCAGTACTTC | - | TRBV4-3 | - | TRBJ2-5
CASHHGGSYEQYF | TGTGCCTCGCACCACGGGGGGTCCTACGAGCAGTACTTC | TRBD2 | TRBV11-1 | - | TRBJ2-7
CASSLTGASLETQYF | TGCGCCAGCAGCTTGACAGGCGCCTCTCTGGAGACCCAGTACTTC | - | TRBV5-1 | once | TRBJ2-5
CASSLGQVSGEQYF | TGTGCCAGCAGCCTGGGACAGGTTTCGGGTGAGCAGTACTTC | TRBD1 | TRBV3-1/TRBV3-2 | - | TRBJ2-7
CASSFWQGGPGNTIYF | TGTGCCAGCAGCTTTTGGCAGGGGGGTCCTGGAAACACCATATATTTT | TRBD1 | TRBV7-8 | - | TRBJ1-3
CAWRGGRERDENTEAFF | TGTGCCTGGAGGGGGGGGAGGGAGAGAGACGAGAACACTGAAGCTTTCTTT | - | TRBV30 | - | TRBJ1-1
CASSQKIPGGRVETQYF | TGCGCCAGCAGTCAAAAAATTCCAGGGGGCAGAGTAGAGACCCAGTACTTC | TRBD1 | TRBV23-1 | - | TRBJ2-5
CASSPRGQANYGYTF | TGTGCCAGCTCACCACGCGGACAGGCTAACTATGGCTACACCTTC | TRBD1 | TRBV18 | - | TRBJ1-2
CASTVLGGDEQFF | TGTGCCAGCACCGTCTTGGGAGGGGATGAGCAGTTCTTC | TRBD2 | TRBV7-9 | - | TRBJ2-1
CASSSVGQVYEQYF | TGTGCCAGCAGCTCTGTTGGACAGGTCTACGAGCAGTACTTC | TRBD1 | TRBV5-4 | once | TRBJ2-7
CASTPRGGTQYF | TGTGCCAGCACCCCCCGGGGGGGTACGCAGTATTTT | TRBD2 | TRBV6-2/TRBV6-3 | - | TRBJ2-3
CSVTGGLGYEQYF | TGCAGCGTTACAGGGGGCTTGGGCTACGAGCAGTACTTC | TRBD1 | TRBV29-1 | - | TRBJ2-7
CATSDAAIAYGYTF | TGTGCCACCAGTGATGCCGCGATAGCCTATGGCTACACCTTC | - | TRBV24-1 | - | TRBJ1-2
CASSPDRGRQETQYF | TGTGCCAGCAGCCCGGACAGGGGACGTCAAGAGACCCAGTACTTC | TRBD1 | TRBV7-2 | - | TRBJ2-5
CASSPDYSNQPQHF | TGTGCCAGCAGCCCAGATTATAGCAATCAGCCCCAGCATTTT | - | TRBV5-8 | - | TRBJ1-5
CASSFRRAGELFF | TGTGCCAGCAGCTTTAGGCGGGCCGGGGAGCTGTTTTTT | - | TRBV7-3 | few | TRBJ2-2
CASSRPGETQYF | TGTGCCAGCAGTCGGCCCGGGGAGACCCAGTACTTC | - | TRBV27 | - | TRBJ2-5
CASSLVPQRGKLLYNEQFF | TGTGCCAGCAGCTTAGTCCCCCAGCGGGGAAAGCTCTTATACAATGAGCAGTTCTTC | TRBD2 | TRBV7-8 | - | TRBJ2-1
CASSRKGQGGPYGYTF | TGTGCCAGCTCCCGGAAGGGACAGGGGGGCCCCTATGGCTACACCTTC | TRBD1 | TRBV18 | - | TRBJ1-2
CASSLGPTRGPNYGYTF | TGTGCCAGCAGCTTAGGGCCAACCAGGGGGCCGAACTATGGCTACACCTTC | TRBD1 | TRBV7-9 | - | TRBJ1-2
CASSMRLGQGNYEQYF | TGTGCCAGCAGCATGCGCCTGGGACAGGGGAACTACGAGCAGTACTTC | TRBD1 | TRBV13 | - | TRBJ2-7
CAITPSGAYNEQFF | TGTGCCATCACCCCTAGCGGGGCCTACAATGAGCAGTTCTTC | TRBD2 | TRBV10-3 | - | TRBJ2-1
CASSLEQYRGGDTQYF | TGTGCCAGCAGCTTAGAACAGTACAGGGGTGGGGATACGCAGTATTTT | TRBD1 | TRBV7-2 | - | TRBJ2-3
CASSLDRGNSPLHF | TGTGCCAGCAGCTTAGACAGGGGGAATTCACCCCTCCACTTT | TRBD1 | TRBV7-9 | - | TRBJ1-6
CASRDADAGAREKLFF | TGTGCCAGTAGGGATGCTGACGCGGGGGCGCGAGAAAAACTGTTTTTT | - | TRBV19 | - | TRBJ1-4
CASSKPLAGEETQYF | TGTGCCAGCTCCAAACCCCTAGCGGGGGAGGAGACCCAGTACTTC | TRBD2 | TRBV18 | - | TRBJ2-5
CASSHNRDWDTEAFF | TGCGCCAGCAGCCACAACAGGGATTGGGACACTGAAGCTTTCTTT | - | TRBV4-1 | - | TRBJ1-1
CASRGTSAGTDTQYF | TGTGCCAGCAGGGGGACTAGCGCCGGCACAGATACGCAGTATTTT | TRBD2 | TRBV6-5 | - | TRBJ2-3
CASRHKASGRNEQYF | TGTGCCAGCAGGCATAAGGCCAGCGGGAGAAACGAGCAGTACTTC | TRBD2 | TRBV11-2 | - | TRBJ2-7
CASSLGLQGNEQFF | TGCGCCAGCAGCTTGGGGCTACAGGGTAATGAGCAGTTCTTC | - | TRBV5-1 | - | TRBJ2-1
CASSPPGTPVEQFF | TGTGCCAGCAGCCCCCCCGGGACTCCAGTCGAGCAGTTCTTC | - | TRBV7-9 | - | TRBJ2-1
CASSLEAGATDTQYF | TGCGCCAGCAGCTTGGAAGCGGGAGCCACAGATACGCAGTATTTT | TRBD2 | TRBV5-1 | - | TRBJ2-3
CASSSGRQGTGYEQYF | TGTGCCAGCAGCTCTGGTCGACAGGGTACGGGATACGAGCAGTACTTC | TRBD1 | TRBV7-2 | - | TRBJ2-7
CASSISASSEFF | TGTGCCAGCAGTATTAGCGCCAGTTCGGAGTTCTTC | - | TRBV12-3/TRBV12-4 | - | TRBJ2-1
CASSLPGYGYTF | TGTGCCAGCAGCTTGCCCGGCTATGGCTACACCTTC | - | TRBV5-4 | - | TRBJ1-2
CASSPDRAPTGELFF | TGTGCCAGCTCACCAGACAGGGCCCCCACCGGGGAGCTGTTTTTT | TRBD1 | TRBV18 | - | TRBJ2-2
CASSERGLAGDVFSTDTQYF | TGTGCCAGCAGCGAGAGAGGGCTAGCGGGAGACGTTTTTAGCACAGATACGCAGTATTTT | TRBD2 | TRBV9 | - | TRBJ2-3
CAFNPGQGTPHLTF | TGTGCCTTTAACCCGGGACAGGGGACCCCCCATCTGACTTTC | TRBD1 | TRBV30 | once | TRBJ2-6
CASSGGTVNVEGYTF | TGCGCCAGCAGCGGCGGGACAGTTAACGTAGAAGGCTACACCTTC | TRBD1 | TRBV5-1 | - | TRBJ1-2
CASSQRASGRRGETQYF | TGTGCCAGCAGCCAACGGGCTAGCGGGAGACGGGGAGAGACCCAGTACTTC | TRBD2 | TRBV3-1/TRBV3-2 | - | TRBJ2-5
CSASLKETQYF | TGCAGTGCTAGTTTAAAAGAGACCCAGTACTTC | - | TRBV20-1 | - | TRBJ2-5
CASSLYRDRATEAFF | TGTGCCAGCAGCTTATACCGGGACAGGGCTACTGAAGCTTTCTTT | TRBD1 | TRBV7-9 | - | TRBJ1-1
CASRIGSPGDTQYF | TGTGCCAGCAGAATCGGTAGCCCTGGGGATACGCAGTATTTT | - | TRBV6-5 | - | TRBJ2-3
CASSLSLNRDGYTF | TGTGCCAGCAGCTTATCCCTAAATCGCGATGGCTACACCTTC | - | TRBV11-2 | - | TRBJ1-2
CASSTPGGSYNEQFF | TGTGCCAGTAGTACCCCGGGGGGCTCCTACAATGAGCAGTTCTTC | TRBD2 | TRBV19 | - | TRBJ2-1
CASSPFSGGASNTGELFF | TGCGCCAGCAGCCCGTTTTCGGGGGGGGCCTCGAACACCGGGGAGCTGTTTTTT | TRBD2 | TRBV4-1 | - | TRBJ2-2
CASTPRDRGNGANVLTF | TGTGCCAGTACGCCCCGGGACAGGGGTAACGGGGCCAACGTCCTGACTTTC | TRBD1 | TRBV19 | - | TRBJ2-6
CASSLSQTQYF | TGTGCCAGCAGCTTGTCTCAGACCCAGTACTTC | - | TRBV5-8 | - | TRBJ2-5